This T cell receptor (beta chain) was sequenced in a study of blood T cell repertoires in COVID-19. About the research overall: Whether acute or convalescent, the COVID-19 samples came from the United States, Italy and Spain. T cells, B-cell-depleted T cells, or PBMCs provided the cDNA or gDNA that served as material.

Assay used: immunoSEQ multiplex PCR; TCRdb lists only in-frame clones, some missing. The data contain roughly 48,000 clones, 82% of them singletons. Germline-derived CDR1 and CDR2 are SGHNT and YYREEE (reference sequence). V shed 1 base and J 1 base; nucleotides not matched to a gene: 1. The CDR3 spans 14 residues. V usage is TRBV5-4 and J usage is TRBJ1-2; 7 positions agree with TRBD1. Material for sequencing was peripheral blood. The TCR sequence derives from a man between 35 and 55 years old with acute or convalescent COVID-19. The CDR3 DNA sequence: TGTGCCAGCAGCTTGAACAGGGGTAACTATGGCTACACCTTC. Encoded protein: CASSLNRGNYGYTF.